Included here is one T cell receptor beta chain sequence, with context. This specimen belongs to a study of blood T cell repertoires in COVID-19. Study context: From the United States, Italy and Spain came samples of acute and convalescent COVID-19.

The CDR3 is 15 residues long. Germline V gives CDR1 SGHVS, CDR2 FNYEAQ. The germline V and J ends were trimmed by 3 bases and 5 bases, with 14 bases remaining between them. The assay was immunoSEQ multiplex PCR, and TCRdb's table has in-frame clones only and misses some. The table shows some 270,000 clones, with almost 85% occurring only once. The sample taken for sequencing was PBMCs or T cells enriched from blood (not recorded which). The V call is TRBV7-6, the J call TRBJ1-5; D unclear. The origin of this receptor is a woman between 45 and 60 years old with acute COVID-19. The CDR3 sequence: CASSFEGDWYQPQHF. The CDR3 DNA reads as TGTGCCAGCAGCTTTGAGGGTGATTGGTATCAGCCCCAGCATTTT.